The sequence of this T cell receptor (beta chain) was determined in a study of identical twins. General study points: Within beta out-of-frame sequences, the excess sharing observed between twins was weaker.

Notes on this clonotype: Its cognate antigen is unknown.

TCRdb ran MiXCR on the 5' RACE reads and lists one entry per CDR3 protein. The sample yields about 890,000 distinct CDR3 sequences, 9% to 15% seen once. Trimming removed 2 bases at V and 14 bases at J, with 20 bases between. CDR1 is SNHLY and CDR2 is FYNNEI in the germline V gene. The CDR3 consists of 14 residues. The same data also contributed to another study, on yellow fever vaccine responses in identical twins.

J is TRBJ2-3 and V is TRBV2, with D maybe TRBD2 (5 bases). The TCR was taken from a woman aged 18-29 years in good health. The sequencing sample was made of PBMCs. For the CDR3, the DNA is TGTGCCAGCAGTGAACAAGGAACTAGTTTTCTTCGGTATTTT. Protein: CASSEQGTSFLRYF.